A single sample is the source of the 8 T cell receptor beta chains below, sequenced in a study of blood T cell repertoires in COVID-19 (dated by TCRdb to the early 2020s). The library was made by the immunoSEQ multiplex PCR assay. TCRdb re-hosts the immuneACCESS table, in-frame sequences only. Its copies lack some clones; in the studies checked, an unresolved V gene accounts for under half of them, and the cause for the rest is not known. The sample contains 200,000 or so clones, approximately 81% of them found a single time. The ten largest clones take up under 12% of the sample. The specimen sequenced was peripheral blood. The origin of the receptors is a woman of 80 years or more with COVID-19, enrolled during active disease.

This clone appeared once. The chain recombines TRBV7-9 with TRBJ1-6, with D perhaps matching TRBD1 (5 bases). The CDR3 has 15 amino acids. V was pared by 6 bases and J by 8 bases, with 17 bases between. Germline V lookup: CDR1 SEHNR, CDR2 FQNEAQ (reference sequence). CDR3 sequence reads: CASSSGQGGYSPLHF. The CDR3 nucleotides read TGTGCCAGCAGTTCCGGGCAGGGTGGTTATTCACCCCTCCACTTT.

The chain uses TRBV7-8 and TRBJ2-3; D is uncertain. There are 15 residues in the CDR3. Trimming left V 0 bases short and J 1 base short, with 8 bases between. Germline V gene lookup returns CDR1 SGHVS and CDR2 FQNEAQ. The CDR3 protein is CASSLAPYRTDTQYF. CDR3 DNA sequence: TGTGCCAGCAGCTTAGCCCCCTACCGCACAGATACGCAGTATTTT. The entire variable domain, with the rest obtained from reference TRBV7-8 and TRBJ2-3, is as follows: GAGVSQSPRYKVAKRGQDVALRCDPISGHVSLFWYQQALGQGPEFLTYFQNEAQLDKSGLPSDRFFAERPEGSVSTLKIQRTQQEDSAVYLCASSLAPYRTDTQYFGPGTRLTVL.

The V and J genes are TRBV20-1 and TRBJ1-2; unclear D gene. The germline gives CDR1 DFQATT, CDR2 SNEGSKA (reference sequence). The CDR3 length is 11 residues. V was shortened by 0 bases and J by 5 bases, with 4 bases between the two germline ends. The CDR3 region is CSARDPYGYTF. The CDR3 DNA sequence: TGCAGTGCTAGAGACCCATATGGCTACACCTTC.

The chain has TRBV7-9 and TRBJ1-2; 7 nucleotides line up with TRBD1. The germline gives CDR1 SEHNR, CDR2 FQNEAQ (reference sequence). V was pared by 5 bases and J by 6 bases, with 12 bases of the junction left unmatched. There are 15 residues in the CDR3. CDR3 in amino acids: CASSPSGQALHGYTF. The CDR3 DNA reads TGTGCCAGCAGCCCATCAGGACAGGCTTTGCATGGCTACACCTTC. Full variable domain (outside the CDR3, taken from reference TRBV7-9 and TRBJ1-2): DTGVSQNPRHKITKRGQNVTFRCDPISEHNRLYWYRQTLGQGPEFLTYFQNEAQLEKSRLLSDRFSAERPKGSFSTLEIQRTEQGDSAMYLCASSPSGQALHGYTFGSGTRLTVV.

This clone is a singleton in its sample. The chain combines TRBV6-5 with TRBJ2-5; D may be TRBD2 (5 bases). The CDR3 loop spans 14 amino acids. Trimming stripped 2 bases from V and 3 bases from J, with 10 bases between. CDR1 and CDR2 from the germline V gene are MNHEY and SVGAGI. CDR3 in DNA: TGTGCCAGCAGTTACGTCGGGAATGAAGAGACCCAGTACTTC. This codes for CASSYVGNEETQYF.

J is TRBJ2-7 and V is TRBV7-2; TRBD1 agrees at 11 bases. The CDR3 loop spans 14 amino acids. The trim removed 3 bases at V and 7 bases at J, leaving 5 bases unmatched. Germline V gene data show CDR1 as SGHTA and CDR2 as FQGNSA. Here the CDR3 DNA reads TGTGCCAGCAGCTTGGACAGGGGGCCGGGAGAGCAGTACTTC. It encodes CASSLDRGPGEQYF.

This clone was observed a handful of times. The chain employs TRBV7-9 and TRBJ1-4; TRBD1 agrees at 7 bases. The CDR3 totals 14 residues. Unmatched junction bases numbered 4, after V lost 6 bases and J lost 3 bases. The germline CDR1 and CDR2 sequences are SEHNR and FQNEAQ (reference sequence). In nucleotides, the CDR3 is TGTGCCAGCAGTCCCGGGACAGCTAATGAAAAACTGTTTTTT. Translated, it gives CASSPGTANEKLFF.

The gene calls are TRBV3-1 (or the pseudogene TRBV3-2) and TRBJ1-1; 8 bases line up with TRBD1. CDR1 LGHDT and CDR2 YNNKEL come from the germline V gene (reference sequence). There are 15 residues in the CDR3. J gave up 3 bases and V 6 bases, and 9 bases lay outside the gene matches. CDR3 DNA sequence: TGTGCCAGCAGTCCAGGGGGCAGGGATGACACTGAAGCTTTCTTT. It translates to CASSPGGRDDTEAFF.